A selection of T cell receptor beta chains follows, all from one sample in a study of shared clonotypes between healthy human individuals. TCRdb's copy holds only in-frame clones and misses some; the assay was immunoSEQ multiplex PCR. Among some 2.1 million clones, over 85% were seen once, and the ten largest hold over 1.5%. The sequencing input was naive CD8+ T cells from PBMCs. The receptor set was obtained from a man younger than 30 in good health. Some clones in this sample may be carry-over from other donors' samples. The CDR3 runs from the conserved cysteine through the conserved F or W. The D gene is left open where the match is weak. For some rows the clone size is stated as once, few or many, or as a class when expanded; others skip it.

d_call	v_call	j_call	clone_size	cdr3_length	cdr3_nt	cdr3_aa
-	TRBV27	TRBJ1-5	-	12	TGTGCCAGCAGTTCAGAAAATCAGCCCCAGCATTTT	CASSSENQPQHF
-	TRBV11-2	TRBJ1-3	-	15	TGTGCCAGCAGCTTTCTTCGAGGGCAGGGAAACACCATATATTTT	CASSFLRGQGNTIYF
-	TRBV30	TRBJ2-7	-	13	TGTGCCTGGGGAGGGACATTCTCCTACGAGCAGTACTTC	CAWGGTFSYEQYF
-	TRBV13	TRBJ2-3	-	14	TGTGCCAGCAGCCCGGACACCAGGAGAGATACGCAGTATTTT	CASSPDTRRDTQYF
TRBD1	TRBV19	TRBJ2-1	-	14	TGTGCCAGTAGCTACAGGGGCGAGTTCAATGAGCAGTTCTTC	CASSYRGEFNEQFF
-	TRBV6-4	TRBJ2-1	-	16	TGTGCCAGCAGTGACTCGCTCAGCGGATCCTACAATGAGCAGTTCTTC	CASSDSLSGSYNEQFF
-	TRBV4-3	TRBJ1-1	-	15	TGCGCCAGCAGCCAAATGGGCGGATTTGGCACTGAAGCTTTCTTT	CASSQMGGFGTEAFF
-	TRBV27	TRBJ2-3	-	17	TGTGCCAGCAGTTTATGGTGGTCGAAGAAAATCACAGATACGCAGTATTTT	CASSLWWSKKITDTQYF
-	TRBV2	TRBJ1-5	-	15	TGTGCCAGCAGTGAAACGTTCCATAGCAATCAGCCCCAGCATTTT	CASSETFHSNQPQHF
-	TRBV19	TRBJ2-2	-	12	TGTGCCAGTAGATCAAGCGCCGGGGAGCTGTTTTTT	CASRSSAGELFF
-	TRBV5-1	TRBJ2-7	-	11	TGCGCCAGCAGCTTTGCCGGAGAGCAGTACTTC	CASSFAGEQYF
TRBD1	TRBV4-2	TRBJ1-3	-	16	TGTGCCAGCAGCCCTGGACAGGTCCTCTCTGGAAACACCATATATTTT	CASSPGQVLSGNTIYF
TRBD1	TRBV25-1	TRBJ1-4	-	13	TGTGCCAGCAGTGAGGGACAGAATGAAAAACTGTTTTTT	CASSEGQNEKLFF
-	TRBV4-3	TRBJ2-1	-	15	TGCGCCAGCAGCCCAACGTGGACAAAGCGCAATGAGCAGTTCTTC	CASSPTWTKRNEQFF
-	TRBV6-5	TRBJ2-1	-	14	TGTGCCAGCAGTTACTCCTCTAGATACAATGAGCAGTTCTTC	CASSYSSRYNEQFF
-	TRBV28	TRBJ2-2	-	14	TGTGCCAGCAGTTTACGGGTAGGCGCCGGGGAGCTGTTTTTT	CASSLRVGAGELFF
-	TRBV2	TRBJ1-5	-	14	TGTGCCAGCAGTGATTGGCCAGGGACTCAGCCCCAGCATTTT	CASSDWPGTQPQHF
-	TRBV9	TRBJ1-2	once	13	TGTGCCAGCAAGCCCGGCGGGGGGTATGGCTACACCTTC	CASKPGGGYGYTF
TRBD1	TRBV27	TRBJ2-2	-	14	TGTGCCAGCAGTACGACAGGGGGCACCGGGGAGCTGTTTTTT	CASSTTGGTGELFF
-	TRBV5-1	TRBJ1-1	few	13	TGCGCCAGCAGCTTGGGATCGGGCAGTGAAGCTTTCTTT	CASSLGSGSEAFF
TRBD1	TRBV19	TRBJ2-1	-	15	TGTGCCAGCACCGTGACAGGGACAGGGTCAAATGAGCAGTTCTTC	CASTVTGTGSNEQFF
-	TRBV7-9	TRBJ2-7	once	12	TGTGCCAGCAGCCTACAGGGCTACGAGCAGTACTTC	CASSLQGYEQYF
-	TRBV28	TRBJ2-7	-	15	TGTGCCAGCAGCCCCCGGGACCCCAGCTCCTACGAGCAGTACTTC	CASSPRDPSSYEQYF
TRBD1	TRBV27	TRBJ1-1	-	15	TGTGCCAGCAGTCTCGGGACAGGGGCATACACTGAAGCTTTCTTT	CASSLGTGAYTEAFF
-	TRBV6-6	TRBJ1-2	-	12	TGTGCCAGCTGGGCCTTTACGGATGGCTACACCTTC	CASWAFTDGYTF
TRBD2	TRBV10-3	TRBJ2-7	-	15	TGTGCCATCAGTGCTGAAGCGGGAGTATCCTACGAGCAGTACTTC	CAISAEAGVSYEQYF
-	TRBV29-1	TRBJ2-3	-	15	TGCAGCGTTGACGGACTCGAGAGGGGCACAGATACGCAGTATTTT	CSVDGLERGTDTQYF
TRBD2	TRBV18	TRBJ2-1	-	17	TGTGCCAGCTCGCCACCAAGACTAGCGGGAACATACAATGAGCAGTTCTTC	CASSPPRLAGTYNEQFF
-	TRBV30	TRBJ1-1	few	9	TGTGCCTGGACAGACAAAGCTTTCTTT	CAWTDKAFF
-	TRBV18	TRBJ2-7	-	18	TGTGCCAGCTCACCCGCCGGGGGCTACCAAGGACCTTCCTACGAGCAGTACTTC	CASSPAGGYQGPSYEQYF
-	TRBV4-3	TRBJ2-2	-	14	TGCGCCAGCAGCCAAATCGGGAACACCGGGGAGCTGTTTTTT	CASSQIGNTGELFF
-	TRBV25-1	TRBJ2-1	once	18	TGTGCCAGCAGTGAGTACCTCCCGACGATGAGCTCCTACAATGAGCAGTTCTTC	CASSEYLPTMSSYNEQFF
-	TRBV27	TRBJ2-7	-	18	TGTGCCAGCAGTTTATCTTCGCTGGAGGGGCGCCCCTTCTACGAGCAGTACTTC	CASSLSSLEGRPFYEQYF
-	TRBV19	TRBJ2-1	-	15	TGTGCCAGTAGTATCCCCGGCTACCTCGAAAATGAGCAGTTCTTC	CASSIPGYLENEQFF
TRBD2	TRBV2	TRBJ2-7	-	16	TGTGCCAGCAGTGAACGTAGGACTAGCGGCCTCTACGAGCAGTACTTC	CASSERRTSGLYEQYF
TRBD2	TRBV7-9	TRBJ2-3	-	17	TGTGCCAGCAGCAATGAGCGGGAGGGCCGAGGAACAGATACGCAGTATTTT	CASSNEREGRGTDTQYF
TRBD1	TRBV29-1	TRBJ2-1	-	15	TGCAGCGCCCTAGGGACAGGGGGCTTTACCAATGAGCAGTTCTTC	CSALGTGGFTNEQFF
-	TRBV11-2	TRBJ2-7	once	17	TGTGCCAGCAGCTTAGTTCCACGGGACACCCCTTCAGACGAGCAGTACTTC	CASSLVPRDTPSDEQYF
-	TRBV27	TRBJ1-1	-	16	TGTGCCAGCAGTTTCTCCGCGGGGGAGATGAACACTGAAGCTTTCTTT	CASSFSAGEMNTEAFF
-	TRBV7-9	TRBJ2-4	-	17	TGTGCCAGCAGCAACAACAATCCAGAGTTAGCCAAAAACATTCAGTACTTC	CASSNNNPELAKNIQYF
-	TRBV7-2	TRBJ2-7	-	15	TGTGCCAGCAGCCTCCACCCCCCCGGGAGATACGAGCAGTACTTC	CASSLHPPGRYEQYF